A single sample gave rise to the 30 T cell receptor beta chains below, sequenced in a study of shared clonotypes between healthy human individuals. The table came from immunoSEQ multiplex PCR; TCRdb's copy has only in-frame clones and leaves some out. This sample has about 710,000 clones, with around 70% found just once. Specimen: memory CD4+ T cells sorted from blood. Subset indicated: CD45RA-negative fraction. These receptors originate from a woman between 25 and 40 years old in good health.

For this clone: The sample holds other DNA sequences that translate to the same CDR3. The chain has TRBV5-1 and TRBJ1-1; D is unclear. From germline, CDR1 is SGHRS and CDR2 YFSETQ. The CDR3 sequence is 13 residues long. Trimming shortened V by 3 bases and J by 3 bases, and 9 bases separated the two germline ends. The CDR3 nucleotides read TGCGCCAGCAGCTCTACGGGCGACACTGAAGCTTTCTTT. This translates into CASSSTGDTEAFF.

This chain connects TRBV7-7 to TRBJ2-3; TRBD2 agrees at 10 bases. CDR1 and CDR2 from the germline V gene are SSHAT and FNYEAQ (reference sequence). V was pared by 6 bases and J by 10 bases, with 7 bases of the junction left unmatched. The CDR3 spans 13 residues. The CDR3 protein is CASSTQTSGPQYF. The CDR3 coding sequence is TGTGCCAGCAGTACTCAGACTAGCGGGCCGCAGTATTTT.

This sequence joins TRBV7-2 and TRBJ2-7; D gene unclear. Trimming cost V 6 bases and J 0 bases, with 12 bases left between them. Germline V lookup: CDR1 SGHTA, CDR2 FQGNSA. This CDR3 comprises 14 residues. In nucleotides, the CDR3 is TGTGCCAGCAGTTTAAAATACTCCTCCTACGAGCAGTACTTC. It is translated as CASSLKYSSYEQYF.

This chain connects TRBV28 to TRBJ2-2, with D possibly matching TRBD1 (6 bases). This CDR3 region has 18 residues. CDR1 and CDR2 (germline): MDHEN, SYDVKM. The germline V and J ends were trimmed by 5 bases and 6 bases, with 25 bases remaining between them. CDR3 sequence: CASSLQYDRWLGPGELFF. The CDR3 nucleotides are TGTGCCAGCAGTCTCCAGTATGACAGGTGGTTGGGTCCCGGGGAGCTGTTTTTT.

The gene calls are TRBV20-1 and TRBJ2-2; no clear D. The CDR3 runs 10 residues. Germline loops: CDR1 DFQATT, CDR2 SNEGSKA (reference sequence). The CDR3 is CSSGTGELFF. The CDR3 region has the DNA TGCTCCTCCGGGACCGGGGAGCTGTTTTTT.

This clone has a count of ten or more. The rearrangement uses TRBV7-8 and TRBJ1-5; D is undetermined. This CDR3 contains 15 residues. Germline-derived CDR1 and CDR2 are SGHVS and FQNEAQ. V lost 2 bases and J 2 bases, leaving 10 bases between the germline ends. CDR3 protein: CASSLRRNGNQPQHF. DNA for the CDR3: TGTGCCAGCAGCTTACGTCGGAATGGCAATCAGCCCCAGCATTTT.

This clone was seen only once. CDR3 sequence (DNA): TGTGCCACCAGCAGCCCGGGAGCCCTAACCAAAAACATTCAGTACTTC. It translates to CATSSPGALTKNIQYF. The V and J genes are TRBV15 and TRBJ2-4; D is perhaps TRBD2 (6 bases). The CDR3 spans 16 residues. Germline-derived CDR1 and CDR2 are LNHNV and YYDKDF (reference sequence). V lost 3 bases to trimming and J lost 2 bases, with 14 bases between them.

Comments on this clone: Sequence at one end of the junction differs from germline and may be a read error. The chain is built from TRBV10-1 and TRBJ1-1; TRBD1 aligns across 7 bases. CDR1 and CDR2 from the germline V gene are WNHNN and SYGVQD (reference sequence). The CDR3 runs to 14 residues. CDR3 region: CASSPTGMNTEAFF. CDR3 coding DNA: TGCGCCAGCAGTCCGACAGGGATGAATACTGAAGCTTTCTTT.

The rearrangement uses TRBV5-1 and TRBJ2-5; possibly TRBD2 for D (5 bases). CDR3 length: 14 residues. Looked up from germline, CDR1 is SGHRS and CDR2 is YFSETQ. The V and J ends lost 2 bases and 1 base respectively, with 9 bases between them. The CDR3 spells CASSFPGVQETQYF. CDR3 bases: TGCGCCAGCAGCTTTCCCGGGGTCCAAGAGACCCAGTACTTC.

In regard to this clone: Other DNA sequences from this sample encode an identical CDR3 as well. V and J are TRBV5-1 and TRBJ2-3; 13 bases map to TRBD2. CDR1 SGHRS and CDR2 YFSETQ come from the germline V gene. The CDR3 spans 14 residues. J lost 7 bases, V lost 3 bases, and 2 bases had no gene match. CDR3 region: CASSSGTSGNTQYF. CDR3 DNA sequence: TGCGCCAGCAGCTCGGGGACTAGCGGGAATACGCAGTATTTT. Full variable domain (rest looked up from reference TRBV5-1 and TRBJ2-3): KAGVTQTPRYLIKTRGQQVTLSCSPISGHRSVSWYQQTPGQGLQFLFEYFSETQRNKGNFPGRFSGRQFSNSRSEMNVSTLELGDSALYLCASSSGTSGNTQYFGPGTRLTVL.

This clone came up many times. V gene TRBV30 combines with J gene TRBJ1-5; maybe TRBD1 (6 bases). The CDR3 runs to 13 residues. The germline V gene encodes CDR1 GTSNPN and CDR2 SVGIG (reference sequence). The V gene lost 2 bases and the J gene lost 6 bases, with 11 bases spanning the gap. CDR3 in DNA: TGTGCCTGGAGTACCGAGGGGGTTCAGCCCCAGCATTTT. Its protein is CAWSTEGVQPQHF.

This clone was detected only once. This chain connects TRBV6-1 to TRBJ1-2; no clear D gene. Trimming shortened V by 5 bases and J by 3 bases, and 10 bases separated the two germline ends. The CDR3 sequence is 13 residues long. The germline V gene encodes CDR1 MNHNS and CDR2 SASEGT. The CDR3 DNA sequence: TGTGCCAGCAGTTTAAATTTGGACTATGGCTACACCTTC. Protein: CASSLNLDYGYTF.

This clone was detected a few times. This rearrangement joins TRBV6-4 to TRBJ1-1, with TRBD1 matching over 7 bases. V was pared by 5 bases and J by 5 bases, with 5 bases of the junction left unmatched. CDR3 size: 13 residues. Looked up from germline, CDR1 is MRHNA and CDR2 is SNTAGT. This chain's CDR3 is CASSRTGDTEAFF. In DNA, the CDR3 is TGTGCCAGCAGTCGTACAGGGGATACTGAAGCTTTCTTT.

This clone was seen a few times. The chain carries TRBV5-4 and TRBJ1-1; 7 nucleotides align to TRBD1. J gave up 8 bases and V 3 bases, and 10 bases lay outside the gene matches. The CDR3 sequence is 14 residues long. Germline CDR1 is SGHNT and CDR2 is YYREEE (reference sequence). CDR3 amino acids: CASSYNREGAEAFF. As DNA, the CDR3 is TGTGCCAGCAGCTATAACCGAGAGGGGGCAGAAGCTTTCTTT.

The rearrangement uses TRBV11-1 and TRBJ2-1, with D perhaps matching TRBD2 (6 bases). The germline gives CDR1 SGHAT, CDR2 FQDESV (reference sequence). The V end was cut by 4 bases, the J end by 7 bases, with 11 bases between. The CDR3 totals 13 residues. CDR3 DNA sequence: TGTGCCAGCAGCTCGGGACTCCTAAATGAGCAGTTCTTC. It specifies CASSSGLLNEQFF.

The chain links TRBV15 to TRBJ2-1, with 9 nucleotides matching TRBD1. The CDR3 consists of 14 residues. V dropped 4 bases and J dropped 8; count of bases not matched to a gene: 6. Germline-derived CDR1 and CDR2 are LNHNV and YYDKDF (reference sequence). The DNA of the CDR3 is TGTGCCACCAGCAAGGGACAGGGAAGGGATGAGCAGTTCTTC. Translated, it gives CATSKGQGRDEQFF.

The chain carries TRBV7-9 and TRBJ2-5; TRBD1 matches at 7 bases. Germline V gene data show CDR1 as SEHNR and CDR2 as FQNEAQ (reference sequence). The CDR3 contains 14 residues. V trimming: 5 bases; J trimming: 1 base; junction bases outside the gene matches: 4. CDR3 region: CASSEGQIQETQYF. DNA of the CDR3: TGTGCCAGCAGCGAGGGACAGATCCAAGAGACCCAGTACTTC.

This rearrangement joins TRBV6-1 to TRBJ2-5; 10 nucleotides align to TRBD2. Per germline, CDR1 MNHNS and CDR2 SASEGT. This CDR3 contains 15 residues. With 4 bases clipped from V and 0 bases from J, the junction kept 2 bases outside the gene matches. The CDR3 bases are TGTGCCAGCAGTGTCGGGACTAGCGACCAAGAGACCCAGTACTTC. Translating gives CASSVGTSDQETQYF.

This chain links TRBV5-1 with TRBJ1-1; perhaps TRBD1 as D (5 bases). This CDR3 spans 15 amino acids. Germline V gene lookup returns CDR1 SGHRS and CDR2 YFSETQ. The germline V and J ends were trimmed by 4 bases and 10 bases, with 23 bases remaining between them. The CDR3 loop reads CASSPTGTDGKGAFF. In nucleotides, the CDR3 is TGCGCCAGCAGCCCGACCGGGACGGATGGGAAGGGAGCTTTCTTT. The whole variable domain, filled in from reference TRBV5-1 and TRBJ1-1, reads KAGVTQTPRYLIKTRGQQVTLSCSPISGHRSVSWYQQTPGQGLQFLFEYFSETQRNKGNFPGRFSGRQFSNSRSEMNVSTLELGDSALYLCASSPTGTDGKGAFFGQGTRLTVV.

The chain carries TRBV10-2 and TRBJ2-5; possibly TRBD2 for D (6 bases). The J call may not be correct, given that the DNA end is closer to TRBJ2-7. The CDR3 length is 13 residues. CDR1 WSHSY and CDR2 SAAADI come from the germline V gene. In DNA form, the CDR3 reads TGCGCCAGCAGTGAGTCAGGAGGGGTCGAGCAGTACTTC. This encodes CASSESGGVEQYF.

The CDR3 DNA sequence: TGCGCCAGCAGCTTGGTTTTGCGCAATGAGCAGTTCTTC. Translating gives CASSLVLRNEQFF. The chain has TRBV5-1 and TRBJ2-1, with D hard to call. Germline V gives CDR1 SGHRS, CDR2 YFSETQ. Trimming cost V 0 bases and J 6 bases, with 7 bases left between them. This CDR3 is 13 amino acids long.

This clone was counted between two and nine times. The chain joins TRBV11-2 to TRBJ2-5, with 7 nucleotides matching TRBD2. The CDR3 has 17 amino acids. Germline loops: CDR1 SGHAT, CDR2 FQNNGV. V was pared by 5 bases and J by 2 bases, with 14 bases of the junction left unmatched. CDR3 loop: CASSIGGLAEPQETQYF. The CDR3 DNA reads TGTGCCAGCAGCATAGGAGGGCTAGCGGAGCCTCAAGAGACCCAGTACTTC.

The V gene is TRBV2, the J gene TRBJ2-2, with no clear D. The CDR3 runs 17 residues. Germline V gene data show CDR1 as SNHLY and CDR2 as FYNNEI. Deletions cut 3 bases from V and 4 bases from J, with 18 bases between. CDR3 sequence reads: CASSDDGPWYPTGELFF. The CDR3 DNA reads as TGTGCCAGCAGTGACGACGGCCCCTGGTACCCCACCGGGGAGCTGTTTTTT.

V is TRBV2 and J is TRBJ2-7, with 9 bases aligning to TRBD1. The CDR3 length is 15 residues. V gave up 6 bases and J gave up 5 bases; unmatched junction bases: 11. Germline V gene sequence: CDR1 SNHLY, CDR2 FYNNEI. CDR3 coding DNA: TGTGCCAGCAGCTACTCTTTTGGACAGGGGCACGAGCAGTACTTC. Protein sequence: CASSYSFGQGHEQYF.

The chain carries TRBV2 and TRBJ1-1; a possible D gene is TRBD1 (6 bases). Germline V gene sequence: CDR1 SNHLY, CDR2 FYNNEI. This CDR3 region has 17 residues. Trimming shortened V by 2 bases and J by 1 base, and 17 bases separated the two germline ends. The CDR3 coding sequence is TGTGCCAGCAGTGAAATGGGGGGCCAAGTAGGGAACACTGAAGCTTTCTTT. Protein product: CASSEMGGQVGNTEAFF. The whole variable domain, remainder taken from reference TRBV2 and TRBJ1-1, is EPEVTQTPSHQVTQMGQEVILRCVPISNHLYFYWYRQILGQKVEFLVSFYNNEISEKSEIFDDQFSVERPDGSNFTLKIRSTKLEDSAMYFCASSEMGGQVGNTEAFFGQGTRLTVV.

For the CDR3, the DNA is TGTGCCAGCAGCCCATTCGACAACGCAATTTACCAAGAGACCCAGTACTTC. Translated, it gives CASSPFDNAIYQETQYF. This rearrangement joins TRBV7-8 to TRBJ2-5; D is unclear. V was pared by 5 bases and J by 0 bases, with 19 bases between. CDR3 length: 17 amino acids. The germline gives CDR1 SGHVS, CDR2 FQNEAQ. The entire variable domain, with the rest obtained from reference TRBV7-8 and TRBJ2-5, is as follows: GAGVSQSPRYKVAKRGQDVALRCDPISGHVSLFWYQQALGQGPEFLTYFQNEAQLDKSGLPSDRFFAERPEGSVSTLKIQRTQQEDSAVYLCASSPFDNAIYQETQYFGPGTRLLVL.

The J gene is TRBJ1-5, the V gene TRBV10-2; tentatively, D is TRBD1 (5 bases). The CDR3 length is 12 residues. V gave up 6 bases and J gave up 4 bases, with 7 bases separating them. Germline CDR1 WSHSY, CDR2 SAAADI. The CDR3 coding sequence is TGCGCCAGCAGGGAGGGGAATCAGCCCCAGCATTTT. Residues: CASREGNQPQHF.

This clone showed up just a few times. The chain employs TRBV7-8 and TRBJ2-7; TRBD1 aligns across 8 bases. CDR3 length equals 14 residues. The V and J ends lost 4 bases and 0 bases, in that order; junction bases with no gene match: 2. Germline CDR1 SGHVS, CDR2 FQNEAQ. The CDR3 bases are TGTGCCAGCAGCTGGACAGGGAGCTCCTACGAGCAGTACTTC. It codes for CASSWTGSSYEQYF.

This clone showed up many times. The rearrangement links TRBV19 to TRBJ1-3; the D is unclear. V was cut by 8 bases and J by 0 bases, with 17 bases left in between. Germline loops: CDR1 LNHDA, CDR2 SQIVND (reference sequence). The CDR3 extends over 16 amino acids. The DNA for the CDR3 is TGTGCCAGTCAAACCAACCGAGCCTTCTCTGGAAACACCATATATTTT. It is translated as CASQTNRAFSGNTIYF.

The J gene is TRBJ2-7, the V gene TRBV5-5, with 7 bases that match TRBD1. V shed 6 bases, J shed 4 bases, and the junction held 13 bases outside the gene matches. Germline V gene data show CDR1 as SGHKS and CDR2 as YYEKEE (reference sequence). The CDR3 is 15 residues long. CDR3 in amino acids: CASNTRQGTLYEQYF. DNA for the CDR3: TGTGCCAGCAATACTCGACAGGGTACCCTATACGAGCAGTACTTC.